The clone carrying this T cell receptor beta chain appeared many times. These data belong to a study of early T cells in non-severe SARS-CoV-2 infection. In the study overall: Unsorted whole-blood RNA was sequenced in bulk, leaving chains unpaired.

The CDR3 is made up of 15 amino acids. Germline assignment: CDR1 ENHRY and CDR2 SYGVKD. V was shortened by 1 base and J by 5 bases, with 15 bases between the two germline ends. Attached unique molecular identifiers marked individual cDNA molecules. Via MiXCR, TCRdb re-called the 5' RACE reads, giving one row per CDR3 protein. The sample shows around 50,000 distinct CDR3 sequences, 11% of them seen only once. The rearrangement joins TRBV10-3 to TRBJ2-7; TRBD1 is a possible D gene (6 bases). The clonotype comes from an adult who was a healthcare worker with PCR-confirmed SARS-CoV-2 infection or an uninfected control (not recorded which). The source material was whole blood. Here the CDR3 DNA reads TGTGCCATCAGTGAGTTCCGGGACACCCGGGACGAGCAGTACTTC. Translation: CAISEFRDTRDEQYF.